The 12 T cell receptor beta chains listed next were all sequenced from one sample in a study of CD8+CD57+ T cells in acquired aplastic anemia. Genomic DNA provided the template from which TCR beta VDJ and CDR3 profiles were obtained. TCRdb itself ran the reads through MiXCR, one entry per CDR3 protein. Here the sample spans 150,000 to 200,000 distinct CDR3 sequences, around 60% being singletons. The specimen was sorted CD4+, CD8+, or CD8+CD57+ T cells (not recorded which) from PBMCs. These receptors were taken from a human donor in good health.

The DNA of the CDR3 is TGCGCCAGCAGCTTGGGAAACGGGGAGCTGTTTTTT. It is translated as CASSLGNGELFF. V and J are TRBV5-1 and TRBJ2-2; D remains ambiguous. V lost 0 bases and J lost 7, with 4 bases in between. Germline assignment: CDR1 SGHRS and CDR2 YFSETQ. This CDR3 region has 12 residues.

J is TRBJ2-5 and V is TRBV5-1, with 7 bases that match TRBD1. J gave up 4 bases and V 4 bases, and 7 bases lay outside the gene matches. In germline, CDR1 is SGHRS, CDR2 YFSETQ. The CDR3 has 14 amino acids. The chain's CDR3 is CASSGTGVGETQYF. The DNA of the CDR3 is TGCGCCAGCAGCGGAACAGGGGTAGGAGAGACCCAGTACTTC.

The chain is built from TRBV20-1 and TRBJ1-3, with TRBD1 matching over 7 bases. The CDR3 has 19 amino acids. In germline, CDR1 is DFQATT, CDR2 SNEGSKA (reference sequence). V trimming: 0 bases; J trimming: 4 bases; junction bases outside the gene matches: 18. CDR3 region: CSAREGDVNRGGEGNTIYF. CDR3 nucleotides: TGCAGTGCTAGAGAAGGTGACGTCAACAGGGGAGGGGAGGGAAACACCATATATTTT.

The gene calls are TRBV7-6 and TRBJ2-7, with D uncertain. The V gene lost 5 bases and the J gene lost 0 bases, with 5 bases spanning the gap. CDR3 length equals 12 residues. Germline V gives CDR1 SGHVS, CDR2 FNYEAQ. This chain's CDR3 is CASSAYSYEQYF. CDR3 in DNA: TGTGCCAGCAGCGCGTACTCCTACGAGCAGTACTTC.

This clonotype was found once. V and J are TRBV4-1 and TRBJ2-7; D remains ambiguous. This CDR3 contains 14 residues. The germline V gene has CDR1 MGHRA and CDR2 YSYEKL. V lost 1 base, J lost 2 bases, and 9 bases lay in between. In DNA, the CDR3 is TGCGCCAGCAGCCAAGCGGGCCGTACCTACGAGCAGTACTTC. Protein product: CASSQAGRTYEQYF.

The chain links TRBV20-1 to TRBJ2-7, with TRBD1 matching over 8 bases. The CDR3 length is 14 residues. Germline lookup yields CDR1 DFQATT and CDR2 SNEGSKA (reference sequence). With 2 bases clipped from V and 2 bases from J, the junction kept 5 bases outside the gene matches. This CDR3 reads CSARLTGGTYEQYF. The CDR3 bases are TGCAGTGCTAGATTAACAGGGGGGACCTACGAGCAGTACTTC.

With regard to this clonotype: A much bigger clone sits one base away, suggesting this may be a read error. It is likely a read error, because the conserved phenylalanine at the end of the CDR3 is missing. The chain employs TRBV30 and TRBJ2-3; D gene uncertain. Per germline, CDR1 GTSNPN and CDR2 SVGIG (reference sequence). CDR3 size: 14 residues. The CDR3, as DNA: TGTTCTCTTGGCAGCCAGACTAGCACAGATACGCAGTATCTT. It is translated as CSLGSQTSTDTQYL.

This clonotype was recorded at least ten times. The CDR3 coding sequence is TGTGCCAGCAGCACCCGACTAGCGGGAGGGGGAGATACGCAGTATTTT. Translated, it gives CASSTRLAGGGDTQYF. This chain joins TRBV13 and TRBJ2-3; TRBD2 matches 14 bases. Per the germline V gene, CDR1 is PRHDT and CDR2 is FYEKMQ (reference sequence). The CDR3 has 16 residues. Trimming took 5 bases from V and 5 from J; bases not matched to a gene: 6.

The genes are TRBV29-1 and TRBJ1-3, with D unresolved. This CDR3 region has 12 residues. Germline CDR1 is SQVTM and CDR2 is ANQGSEA. The ends were cut back, 7 bases at V and 0 bases at J, with 7 bases in the middle. CDR3 DNA: TGCAGCGGGGAAAGCTCTGGAAACACCATATATTTT. Protein product: CSGESSGNTIYF.

Concerning this clonotype: This could be a read error, since a much larger clone is one nucleotide away. The V gene is TRBV27, the J gene TRBJ2-5, with D maybe TRBD2 (6 bases). The germline CDR1 and CDR2 sequences are MNHEY and SMNVEV (reference sequence). The CDR3 extends over 15 amino acids. V was trimmed by 5 bases and J by 11 bases, leaving 24 bases between them. In DNA, the CDR3 is TGTGCCAGCAGTACGGGACTTCCATCCTACAATGAGCAGTACTTC. It translates to CASSTGLPSYNEQYF.

The CDR3 nucleotides are TGCAGTGCTATTACAGGGTTGTATGGCTACACCTTC. As protein: CSAITGLYGYTF. The gene calls are TRBV20-1 and TRBJ1-2, with D possibly being TRBD1 (6 bases). Germline-derived CDR1 and CDR2 are DFQATT and SNEGSKA (reference sequence). CDR3 length equals 12 residues. Trimming removed 4 bases from V and 5 bases from J, with 11 bases in between.

The chain joins TRBV10-3 to TRBJ2-7; 8 bases are shared with TRBD1. This CDR3 comprises 14 residues. V dropped 2 bases and J dropped 2; count of bases not matched to a gene: 2. Germline V lookup: CDR1 ENHRY, CDR2 SYGVKD. The CDR3 loop reads CAISEGTGAYEQYF. The CDR3, as DNA: TGTGCCATCAGTGAGGGGACAGGAGCCTACGAGCAGTACTTC.